This T cell receptor (beta chain) was sequenced for a study of T cell responses to AZD1222 COVID-19 vaccine. Using immunoSEQ multiplex PCR, the repertoire was profiled, and TCRdb retains in-frame clones only, with some absent. In the table there are roughly 200,000 clones, 85% to 95% of which are singletons. Germline assignment: CDR1 SGDLS and CDR2 YYNGEE. The V end lost 4 bases, the J end lost 6 bases, and 10 bases lay between the germline ends. The CDR3 is made up of 12 amino acids. This specimen was peripheral blood, taken on day 0 of AZD1222 vaccination. The TCR sequence derives from an adult in good health. This chain uses TRBV9 with TRBJ1-2, with D possibly matching TRBD1 (6 bases). The CDR3 spells CASSLQGNGYTF. The CDR3, as DNA: TGTGCCAGCAGCCTCCAGGGGAATGGCTACACCTTC.